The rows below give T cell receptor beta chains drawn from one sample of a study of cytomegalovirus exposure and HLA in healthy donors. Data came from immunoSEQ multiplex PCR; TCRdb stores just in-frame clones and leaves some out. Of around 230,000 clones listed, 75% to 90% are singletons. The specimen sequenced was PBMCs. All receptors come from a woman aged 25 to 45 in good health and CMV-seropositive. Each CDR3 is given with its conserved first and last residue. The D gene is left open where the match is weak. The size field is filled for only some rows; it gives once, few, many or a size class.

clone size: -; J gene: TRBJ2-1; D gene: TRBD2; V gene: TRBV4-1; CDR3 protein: CASSPRTSGSSYNEQFF; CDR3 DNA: TGCGCCAGCAGCCCACGGACTAGCGGGAGCTCCTACAATGAGCAGTTCTTC
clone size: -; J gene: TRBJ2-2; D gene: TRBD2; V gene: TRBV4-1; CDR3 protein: CASSQPLGLAGGTNTGELFF; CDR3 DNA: TGCGCCAGCAGCCAACCTTTGGGACTAGCGGGAGGCACGAACACCGGGGAGCTGTTTTTT
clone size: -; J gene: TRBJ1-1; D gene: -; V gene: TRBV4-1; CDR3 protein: CASSQDWLEGNTEAFF; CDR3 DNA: TGCGCCAGCAGCCAAGATTGGTTGGAGGGGAACACTGAAGCTTTCTTT
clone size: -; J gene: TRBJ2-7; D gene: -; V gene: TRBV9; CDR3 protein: CASSVASSVFSAYEQYF; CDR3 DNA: TGTGCCAGCAGCGTAGCGTCTAGCGTCTTCTCAGCCTACGAGCAGTACTTC
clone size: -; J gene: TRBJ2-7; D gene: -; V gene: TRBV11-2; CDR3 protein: CASSFDSFTYEQYF; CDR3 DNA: TGTGCCAGCAGCTTCGACAGCTTTACCTACGAGCAGTACTTC
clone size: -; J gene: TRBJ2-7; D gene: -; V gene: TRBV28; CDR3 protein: CASRSPGPGDEQYF; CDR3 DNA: TGTGCCAGCCGATCACCGGGTCCCGGGGACGAGCAGTACTTC
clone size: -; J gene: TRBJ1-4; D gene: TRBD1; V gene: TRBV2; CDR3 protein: CASSTKRDRLGKLFF; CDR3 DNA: TGTGCCAGCAGTACAAAAAGGGACAGGTTGGGAAAACTGTTTTTT
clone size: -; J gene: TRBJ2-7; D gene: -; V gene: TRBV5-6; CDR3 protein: CASSAPSNYEQYF; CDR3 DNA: TGTGCCAGCAGTGCGCCCTCGAATTACGAGCAGTACTTC
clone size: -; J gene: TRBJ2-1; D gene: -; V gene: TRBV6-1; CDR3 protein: CASSLQDTYNEQFF; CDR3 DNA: TGTGCCAGCTCTCTCCAGGACACCTACAATGAGCAGTTCTTC
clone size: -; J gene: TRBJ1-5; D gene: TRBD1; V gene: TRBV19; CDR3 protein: CASSLAGGGQPQHF; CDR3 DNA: TGTGCCAGCTCATTAGCAGGGGGCGGTCAGCCCCAGCATTTT
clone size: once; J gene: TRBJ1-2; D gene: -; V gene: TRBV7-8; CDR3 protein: CASSQAINYGYTF; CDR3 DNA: TGTGCCAGCAGCCAGGCAATAAACTATGGCTACACCTTC
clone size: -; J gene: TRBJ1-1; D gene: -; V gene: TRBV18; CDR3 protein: CASSPATGNMNTEAFF; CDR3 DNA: TGTGCCAGCTCACCAGCAACAGGGAATATGAACACTGAAGCTTTCTTT
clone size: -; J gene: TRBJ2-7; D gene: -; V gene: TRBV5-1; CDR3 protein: CASSLVLAGDSYEQYF; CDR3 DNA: TGCGCCAGCAGCTTGGTCCTTGCGGGTGATTCCTACGAGCAGTACTTC
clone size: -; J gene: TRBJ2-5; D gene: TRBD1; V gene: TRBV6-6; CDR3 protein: CASSGQGQETQYF; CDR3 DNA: TGTGCCAGCAGTGGACAGGGACAAGAGACCCAGTACTTC
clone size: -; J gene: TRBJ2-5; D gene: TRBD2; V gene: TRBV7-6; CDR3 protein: CASSPEFGLSGETQYF; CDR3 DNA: TGTGCCAGCAGCCCGGAGTTTGGTCTTAGCGGGGAGACCCAGTACTTC
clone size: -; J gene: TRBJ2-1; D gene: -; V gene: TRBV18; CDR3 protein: CASSPMRQDGNEQFF; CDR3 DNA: TGTGCCAGCTCACCAATGAGACAGGATGGCAATGAGCAGTTCTTC
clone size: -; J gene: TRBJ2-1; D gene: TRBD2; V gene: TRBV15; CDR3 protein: CATSALGREGQQGEQFF; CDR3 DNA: TGTGCCACCAGCGCCCTGGGGCGGGAGGGCCAACAGGGTGAGCAGTTCTTC
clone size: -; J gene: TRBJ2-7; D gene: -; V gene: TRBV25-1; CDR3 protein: CASSAHYEQYF; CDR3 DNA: TGTGCCAGCAGTGCCCACTACGAGCAGTACTTC
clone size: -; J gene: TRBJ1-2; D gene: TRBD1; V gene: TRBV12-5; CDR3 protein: CASGWGEQGNGYTF; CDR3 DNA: TGTGCTAGTGGTTGGGGGGAACAGGGGAACGGCTACACCTTC
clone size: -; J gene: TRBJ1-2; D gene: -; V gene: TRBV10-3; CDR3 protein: CAISVEDSSRALGYGYTF; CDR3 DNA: TGTGCCATCAGTGTTGAGGACAGTTCCCGCGCCCTGGGCTATGGCTACACCTTC
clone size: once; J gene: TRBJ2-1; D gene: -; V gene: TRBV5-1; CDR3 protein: CASSLDLAQSSYNEQFF; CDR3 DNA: TGCGCCAGCAGCTTGGACCTAGCGCAAAGCTCCTACAATGAGCAGTTCTTC
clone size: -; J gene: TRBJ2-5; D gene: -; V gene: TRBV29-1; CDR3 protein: CSIRGGETQYF; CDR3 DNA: TGCAGTATTAGGGGTGGTGAGACCCAGTACTTC
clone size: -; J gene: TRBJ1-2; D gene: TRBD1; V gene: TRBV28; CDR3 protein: CASSFDRGGGYTF; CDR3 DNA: TGTGCCAGCAGTTTCGACAGGGGAGGCGGCTACACCTTC
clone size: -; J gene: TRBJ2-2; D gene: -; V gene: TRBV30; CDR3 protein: CAWSRRTATISNTGELFF; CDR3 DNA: TGTGCCTGGAGTCGAAGGACAGCAACCATCTCCAACACCGGGGAGCTGTTTTTT
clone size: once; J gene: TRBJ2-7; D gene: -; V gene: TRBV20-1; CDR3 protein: CSARPAYEQYF; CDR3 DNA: TGCAGTGCTAGACCGGCCTACGAGCAGTACTTC
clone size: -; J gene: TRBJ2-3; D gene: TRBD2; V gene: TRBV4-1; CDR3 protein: CASSQVGGRSTDTQYF; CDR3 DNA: TGCGCCAGCAGCCAAGTCGGCGGGAGGAGCACAGATACGCAGTATTTT
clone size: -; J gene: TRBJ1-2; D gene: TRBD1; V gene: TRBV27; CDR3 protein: CASSRTGPWGYTF; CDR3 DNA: TGTGCCAGCAGCCGGACAGGGCCGTGGGGCTACACCTTC
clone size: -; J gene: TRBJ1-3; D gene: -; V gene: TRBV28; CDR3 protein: CASSFEVFSGNTIYF; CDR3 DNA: TGTGCCAGCAGTTTTGAGGTGTTCTCTGGAAACACCATATATTTT
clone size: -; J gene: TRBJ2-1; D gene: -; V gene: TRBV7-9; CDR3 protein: CASTDGGRGEQFF; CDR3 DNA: TGTGCCAGCACCGACGGGGGAAGAGGCGAGCAGTTCTTC
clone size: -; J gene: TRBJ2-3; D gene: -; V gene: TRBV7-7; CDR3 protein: CASSPSGARTDTQYF; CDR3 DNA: TGTGCTAGCAGCCCCTCGGGAGCCCGCACAGATACGCAGTATTTT
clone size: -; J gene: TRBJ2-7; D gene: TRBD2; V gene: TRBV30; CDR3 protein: CAWSLTLGLARSYEQYF; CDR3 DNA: TGTGCCTGGAGTCTTACCCTGGGACTAGCGAGATCCTACGAGCAGTACTTC
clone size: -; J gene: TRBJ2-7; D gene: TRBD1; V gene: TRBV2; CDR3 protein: CASRPGTGTHEQYF; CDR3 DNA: TGTGCCAGCCGCCCCGGGACAGGGACACACGAGCAGTACTTC
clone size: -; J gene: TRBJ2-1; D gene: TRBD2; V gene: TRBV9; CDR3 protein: CASSPLSGLAGVEQFF; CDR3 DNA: TGTGCCAGCAGCCCTTTATCGGGACTAGCGGGAGTGGAGCAGTTCTTC
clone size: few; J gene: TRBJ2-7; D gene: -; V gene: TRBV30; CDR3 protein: CAWTGKTPEQYF; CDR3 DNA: TGTGCCTGGACAGGCAAAACACCCGAGCAGTACTTC
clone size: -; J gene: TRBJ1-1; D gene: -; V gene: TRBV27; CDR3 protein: CASSLTAFNTEAFF; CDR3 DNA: TGTGCCAGCAGTTTGACAGCTTTTAACACTGAAGCTTTCTTT
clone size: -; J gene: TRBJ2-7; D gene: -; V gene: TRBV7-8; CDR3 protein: CASSLVGTGNIF; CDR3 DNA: -
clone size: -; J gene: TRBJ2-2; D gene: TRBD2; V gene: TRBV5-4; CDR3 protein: CASSFGLGLADTGELFF; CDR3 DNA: TGTGCCAGCAGCTTCGGGCTGGGACTAGCGGACACCGGGGAGCTGTTTTTT
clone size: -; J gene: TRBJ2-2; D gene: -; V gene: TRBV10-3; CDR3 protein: CATSPGDTGELFF; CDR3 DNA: TGTGCCACCAGCCCGGGGGACACCGGGGAGCTGTTTTTT
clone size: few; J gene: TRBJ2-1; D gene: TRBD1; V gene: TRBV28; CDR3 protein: CASSLGQGNNEQFF; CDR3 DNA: TGTGCCAGCAGTTTGGGACAGGGGAACAATGAGCAGTTCTTC
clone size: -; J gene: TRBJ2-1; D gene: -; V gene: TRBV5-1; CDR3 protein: CASSVSHEQFF; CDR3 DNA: TGCGCCAGCAGCGTGAGCCATGAGCAGTTCTTC
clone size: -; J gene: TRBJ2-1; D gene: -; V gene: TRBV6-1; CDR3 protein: CASSGDRGYNEQFF; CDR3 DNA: TGTGCCAGCAGTGGCGACCGAGGATACAATGAGCAGTTCTTC
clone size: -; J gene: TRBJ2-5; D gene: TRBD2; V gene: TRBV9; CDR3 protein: CASSTSRGGGETQYF; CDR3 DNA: TGTGCCAGCAGCACCAGCCGCGGGGGTGGGGAGACCCAGTACTTC
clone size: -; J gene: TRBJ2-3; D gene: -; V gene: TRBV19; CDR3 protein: CASRDRGTDTQYF; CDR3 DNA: TGTGCCAGTAGGGACAGAGGGACGGATACGCAGTATTTT
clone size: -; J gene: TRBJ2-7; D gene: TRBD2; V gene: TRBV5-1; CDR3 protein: CASSSGLGRYEQYF; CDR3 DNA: TGCGCCAGCAGCTCCGGACTAGGGCGGTACGAGCAGTACTTC
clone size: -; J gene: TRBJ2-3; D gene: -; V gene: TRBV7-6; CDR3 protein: CASSLGTPPDTQYF; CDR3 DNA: TGTGCCAGCAGCCTAGGGACTCCACCCGATACGCAGTATTTT
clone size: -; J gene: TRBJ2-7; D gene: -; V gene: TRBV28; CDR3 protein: CASNQGGSPYEQYF; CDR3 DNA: TGTGCCAGCAACCAAGGGGGATCACCCTACGAGCAGTACTTC
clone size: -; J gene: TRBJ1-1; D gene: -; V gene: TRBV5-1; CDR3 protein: CASSTTGLNTEAFF; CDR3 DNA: TGCGCCAGCAGCACCACAGGGTTGAACACTGAAGCTTTCTTT
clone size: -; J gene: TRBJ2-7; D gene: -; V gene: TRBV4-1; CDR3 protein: CASSQELDEQYF; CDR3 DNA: TGCGCCAGCAGCCAAGAGCTAGACGAGCAGTACTTC
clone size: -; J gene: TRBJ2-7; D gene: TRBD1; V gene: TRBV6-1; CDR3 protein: CASSERGQGGHEQYF; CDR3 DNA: TGTGCCAGCAGTGAAAGGGGACAGGGGGGCCACGAGCAGTACTTC
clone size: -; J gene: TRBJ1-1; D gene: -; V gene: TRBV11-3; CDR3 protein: CASSLGQVNTEAFF; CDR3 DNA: TGTGCCAGCAGCTTAGGACAGGTGAACACTGAAGCTTTCTTT
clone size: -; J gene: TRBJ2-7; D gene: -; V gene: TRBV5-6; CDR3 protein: CASSLTETGYEQYF; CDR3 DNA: TGTGCCAGCAGCCTTACCGAAACGGGGTACGAGCAGTACTTC
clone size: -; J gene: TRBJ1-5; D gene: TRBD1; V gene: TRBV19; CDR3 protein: CASSSQGASQPQHF; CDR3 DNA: TGTGCCAGTAGCTCTCAGGGGGCTTCCCAGCCCCAGCATTTT
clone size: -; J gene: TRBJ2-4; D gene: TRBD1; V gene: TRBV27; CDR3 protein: CASSQSRQGNIQYF; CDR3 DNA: TGTGCCAGCAGCCAATCTAGACAGGGCAACATTCAGTACTTC
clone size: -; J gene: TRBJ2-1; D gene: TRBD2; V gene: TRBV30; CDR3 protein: CALGTSGYYEQFF; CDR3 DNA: TGTGCCCTCGGGACTAGCGGATATTATGAGCAGTTCTTC
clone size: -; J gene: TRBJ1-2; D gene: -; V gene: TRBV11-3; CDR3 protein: CASSFGGGYGYTF; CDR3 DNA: TGTGCCAGCAGCTTCGGGGGGGGCTATGGCTACACCTTC